The 28 T cell receptor beta chains below all came from one sample that was sequenced in a study of long-term antiretroviral therapy in people with HIV. The assay used was immunoSEQ (version v3.0), run at survey level. Clones were sequenced by immunoSEQ multiplex PCR, and TCRdb holds only the in-frame ones, with some missing. The table has approximately 22,000 clones, 70% to 85% seen once. Sequencing was performed on unsorted PBMCs, taken 0.5 years before starting antiretroviral therapy. These receptors came from a man aged 35-49 years with HIV.

The rearrangement links TRBV28 to TRBJ2-3; D not resolved. V shed 4 bases and J shed 2 bases, with 22 bases lying between them. The CDR3 loop spans 18 amino acids. CDR1 MDHEN and CDR2 SYDVKM come from the germline V gene. The CDR3 nucleotides are TGTGCCAGCAGTTCCACATTCGGGCCCGGTTCGGACACAGATACGCAGTATTTT. Residues: CASSSTFGPGSDTDTQYF.

CDR3 coding DNA: TGTGCCAGCTCATCGTCCTACGAGCAGTACTTC. Translated: CASSSSYEQYF. V usage is TRBV18 and J usage is TRBJ2-7, with no clear D. CDR3 size: 11 residues. Germline-derived CDR1 and CDR2 are KGHSH and LQKENI. Trimming took off 5 bases at V and 1 base at J, with 3 bases between the two ends.

The chain couples TRBV6-5 to TRBJ1-6, with D unclear. CDR1 and CDR2 from the germline V gene are MNHEY and SVGAGI. The CDR3 covers 12 residues. Trimming shortened V by 1 base and J by 7 bases, and 2 bases separated the two germline ends. CDR3 sequence (DNA): TGTGCCAGCAGTTACTTAAATTCACCCCTCCACTTT. Protein sequence: CASSYLNSPLHF.

This chain links TRBV7-8 with TRBJ2-5; TRBD2 is a possible D gene (6 bases). V lost 1 base and J lost 2, with 11 bases in between. CDR3 length equals 15 residues. Germline V gene lookup returns CDR1 SGHVS and CDR2 FQNEAQ. The CDR3 loop reads CASSLVDGGQETQYF. In DNA, the CDR3 is TGTGCCAGCAGCTTAGTCGACGGGGGACAAGAGACCCAGTACTTC.

The chain is built from TRBV7-6 and TRBJ2-2, with D unresolved. Germline V gives CDR1 SGHVS, CDR2 FNYEAQ. The CDR3 totals 13 residues. Trimming left V 5 bases short and J 6 bases short, with 10 bases between. The CDR3 loop is CASSPDGAGELFF. As DNA, the CDR3 is TGTGCCAGCAGCCCGGACGGTGCCGGGGAGCTGTTTTTT.

This chain links TRBV29-1 with TRBJ2-4; possible D gene TRBD1, 6 bases. The V end was cut by 6 bases, the J end by 8 bases, with 17 bases between. The CDR3 sequence is 13 residues long. Germline CDR1 is SQVTM and CDR2 is ANQGSEA. The CDR3 here is CSVTQGGRDIQYF. The CDR3, as DNA: TGCAGCGTCACGCAAGGGGGTAGGGACATTCAGTACTTC.

This clone occurred once. The DNA for the CDR3 is TGTGCCTGGATTCTGATGAACACTGAAGCTTTCTTT. Translating gives CAWILMNTEAFF. V and J are TRBV30 and TRBJ1-1; no clear D. The germline CDR1 and CDR2 sequences are GTSNPN and SVGIG (reference sequence). V lost 4 bases to trimming and J lost 0 bases, with 6 bases between them. This CDR3 region has 12 residues.

J is TRBJ1-2 and V is TRBV2; D is undetermined. V was cut by 6 bases and J by 4 bases, with 12 bases left in between. The CDR3 totals 13 residues. Germline CDR1 SNHLY, CDR2 FYNNEI. CDR3 sequence (DNA): TGTGCCAGCAGGCCCCAACAGACCTATGGCTACACCTTC. It translates to CASRPQQTYGYTF.

The chain uses TRBV28 and TRBJ1-3, with unresolved D. Germline assignment: CDR1 MDHEN and CDR2 SYDVKM. V was clipped by 2 bases and J by 2 bases, with 4 bases between them. This CDR3 is 13 amino acids long. CDR3 loop: CASSLGPGNTIYF. The CDR3 nucleotides are TGTGCCAGCAGTTTAGGGCCTGGAAACACCATATATTTT.

This clone was detected a few times. The chain couples TRBV18 to TRBJ1-2; D is unclear. Trimming removed 3 bases at V and 7 bases at J, with 21 bases between. CDR3 length: 16 residues. CDR1 and CDR2 (germline): KGHSH, LQKENI. For the CDR3, the DNA is TGTGCCAGCTCACCGTCGGACTCCGGGGTCCGGGGTGGCTACACCTTC. Translation: CASSPSDSGVRGGYTF.

The rearrangement joins TRBV27 to TRBJ1-1, with D unresolved. Germline V gene sequence: CDR1 MNHEY, CDR2 SMNVEV (reference sequence). The CDR3 consists of 14 residues. V lost 5 bases to trimming and J lost 3 bases, with 13 bases between them. The CDR3 DNA follows: TGTGCCAGCAGTACTCTTGTGGGGTACACTGAAGCTTTCTTT. It is translated as CASSTLVGYTEAFF.

The V call is TRBV11-2, the J call TRBJ2-7; the D is unclear. Germline V CDR1 and CDR2: SGHAT, FQNNGV. The CDR3 extends over 13 amino acids. V was shortened by 2 bases and J by 4 bases, with 9 bases between the two germline ends. This CDR3 is CASSLYPSYEQYF. CDR3 nucleotide sequence: TGTGCCAGCAGCTTATATCCAAGTTACGAGCAGTACTTC.

The rearrangement uses TRBV12-1 and TRBJ1-6. TRBV12-1 is annotated as a pseudogene. The length of the CDR3 is 22 residues. The chain's CDR3 is CASSFVGRGYAQPTYSYSPLHF. In DNA form, the CDR3 reads TGTGCCAGCAGCTTTGTAGGGCGAGGGTACGCTCAGCCCACCTACAGTTATTCACCCCTCCACTTT.

This clone has just one count. The chain recombines TRBV4-1 with TRBJ2-4, with D perhaps being TRBD1 or TRBD2 (7 bases each). The germline V gene encodes CDR1 MGHRA and CDR2 YSYEKL. The CDR3 length is 15 residues. Trimming stripped 1 base from V and 8 bases from J, with 15 bases between. CDR3 amino acids: CASSQVGAGGDIQYF. CDR3 in DNA: TGCGCCAGCAGCCAAGTGGGGGCAGGGGGGGACATTCAGTACTTC.

The chain has TRBV11-2 and TRBJ1-1; TRBD1 might be the D (5 bases). The CDR3 has 13 amino acids. Germline V lookup: CDR1 SGHAT, CDR2 FQNNGV. Trimming left V 2 bases short and J 11 bases short, with 15 bases between. The DNA of the CDR3 is TGTGCCAGCAGCTTACCTCTAGGACAACGGGCTTTCTTT. Amino acids: CASSLPLGQRAFF.

The count of this clone is one. The chain combines TRBV9 with TRBJ2-3, with 9 bases lining up with TRBD2. The CDR3 totals 16 residues. The trim removed 4 bases at V and 2 bases at J, leaving 8 bases unmatched. Germline assignment: CDR1 SGDLS and CDR2 YYNGEE. DNA for the CDR3: TGTGCCAGCAGCCTGACTAGCGGAATCTTCACAGATACGCAGTATTTT. This sequence encodes CASSLTSGIFTDTQYF. Full variable domain (remainder filled in from reference TRBV9 and TRBJ2-3): DSGVTQTPKHLITATGQRVTLRCSPRSGDLSVYWYQQSLDQGLQFLIQYYNGEERAKGNILERFSAQQFPDLHSELNLSSLELGDSALYFCASSLTSGIFTDTQYFGPGTRLTVL.

This chain connects TRBV28 to TRBJ1-5; D gene ambiguous. Per germline, CDR1 MDHEN and CDR2 SYDVKM. The CDR3 contains 14 residues. Trimming removed 5 bases at V and 2 bases at J, with 10 bases between. CDR3 loop: CASSRVRGNQPQHF. DNA of the CDR3: TGTGCCAGCAGTCGGGTACGGGGCAATCAGCCCCAGCATTTT.

This sequence joins TRBV5-4 and TRBJ1-1; D gene uncertain. The length of the CDR3 is 14 residues. Deletions cut 3 bases from V and 0 bases from J, with 9 bases between. CDR1 and CDR2 (germline): SGHNT, YYREEE (reference sequence). The CDR3 sequence is CASSSYSMNTEAFF. The CDR3 DNA reads as TGTGCCAGCAGCTCCTATTCCATGAACACTGAAGCTTTCTTT.

The table lists this clone with a count of one. The chain recombines TRBV7-9 with TRBJ2-7; D ambiguous. The length of the CDR3 is 13 residues. Germline CDR1 SEHNR, CDR2 FQNEAQ (reference sequence). With 2 bases removed from V and 0 bases from J, the gap between germline ends came to 5 bases. The CDR3 DNA reads TGTGCCAGCAGCTTAAAAAGCTCCTACGAGCAGTACTTC. Protein: CASSLKSSYEQYF. The full variable domain, completed using reference TRBV7-9 and TRBJ2-7, is DTGVSQNPRHKITKRGQNVTFRCDPISEHNRLYWYRQTLGQGPEFLTYFQNEAQLEKSRLLSDRFSAERPKGSFSTLEIQRTEQGDSAMYLCASSLKSSYEQYFGPGTRLTVT.

The count of this clone is one. This chain links TRBV4-1 with TRBJ2-7; 7 nucleotides agree with TRBD2. The CDR3 loop spans 15 amino acids. The junction had 4 bases not matched to a gene; V was cut back by 0 bases and J by 2 bases. Germline CDR1 and CDR2: MGHRA and YSYEKL. The CDR3 spells CASSQDRGRAYEQYF. The CDR3 coding sequence is TGCGCCAGCAGCCAAGATCGAGGGAGGGCCTACGAGCAGTACTTC.

The chain is built from TRBV13 and TRBJ1-1; D not certain. The germline V gene has CDR1 PRHDT and CDR2 FYEKMQ (reference sequence). V lost 1 base and J 0 bases, leaving 3 bases between the germline ends. This CDR3 is built from 13 residues. The DNA for the CDR3 is TGTGCCAGCAGCTTAGCGATGAACACTGAAGCTTTCTTT. It codes for CASSLAMNTEAFF.

The chain couples TRBV28 to TRBJ2-7; either TRBD1 or TRBD2 may fit D (5 bases each). Trimming took off 3 bases at V and 3 bases at J, with 9 bases between the two ends. This CDR3 has 13 amino acids. Germline assignment: CDR1 MDHEN and CDR2 SYDVKM. The CDR3 DNA reads as TGTGCCAGCAGTTTCGGGGACGTCTACGAGCAGTACTTC. Translation gives CASSFGDVYEQYF.

V is TRBV5-6 and J is TRBJ2-2; possibly TRBD2 for D (5 bases). The V end was cut by 4 bases, the J end by 1 base, with 17 bases between. The CDR3 totals 17 residues. CDR1 and CDR2 (germline): SGHDT, YYEEEE. CDR3 DNA sequence: TGTGCCAGCAGCCTGCTGGGAAGGACTGGGAACACCGGGGAGCTGTTTTTT. Translating it yields CASSLLGRTGNTGELFF.

The CDR3 spells CASSFLTGEGGNTIYF. In DNA, the CDR3 is TGTGCCAGCAGCTTCCTGACAGGGGAAGGAGGAAACACCATATATTTT. The chain is built from TRBV5-8 and TRBJ1-3; 8 bases line up with TRBD1. The CDR3 has 16 residues. V trimming: 2 bases; J trimming: 4 bases; junction bases outside the gene matches: 8. Germline lookup yields CDR1 SGHTS and CDR2 YDEGEE.

The genes are TRBV27 and TRBJ1-5; D perhaps matches TRBD1 (6 bases). Per the germline V gene, CDR1 is MNHEY and CDR2 is SMNVEV (reference sequence). This CDR3 has 15 residues. V was trimmed by 5 bases and J by 5 bases, leaving 16 bases between them. The CDR3 is CASSPRRGVYQPQHF. CDR3 coding DNA: TGTGCCAGCAGTCCCCGGAGGGGGGTTTATCAGCCCCAGCATTTT.

This clone was detected only a few times. The chain recombines TRBV18 with TRBJ2-7, with 9 bases that match TRBD1. CDR3 length: 13 residues. V gave up 3 bases and J gave up 5 bases; unmatched junction bases: 2. Germline loops: CDR1 KGHSH, CDR2 LQKENI. The CDR3 DNA is TGTGCCAGCTCACCCGGGACAGGGCACGAGCAGTACTTC. Encoded protein: CASSPGTGHEQYF.

The chain recombines TRBV9 with TRBJ2-7; 8 bases match TRBD1. Trimming removed 0 bases from V and 2 bases from J; junction bases left unmatched: 4. The CDR3 runs 15 residues. Germline V gene lookup returns CDR1 SGDLS and CDR2 YYNGEE. The CDR3 nucleotides read TGTGCCAGCAGCGTAGGGACAGGGCAGACCTACGAGCAGTACTTC. Translated: CASSVGTGQTYEQYF.

A few counts support this clone. The V call is TRBV28, the J call TRBJ2-2; D might be TRBD1 or TRBD2, each matching 5 bases. This CDR3 spans 14 amino acids. In germline, CDR1 is MDHEN, CDR2 SYDVKM. The ends were cut back, 2 bases at V and 5 bases at J, with 9 bases in the middle. CDR3 in amino acids: CASSLGGNTGELFF. DNA of the CDR3: TGTGCCAGCAGTTTAGGGGGTAATACCGGGGAGCTGTTTTTT.